Included here is one T cell receptor (beta chain) sequence, with context. This record comes from a study of blood T cell repertoires in COVID-19. Produced via immunoSEQ multiplex PCR; TCRdb's table is partial and in-frame only. The top ten clones hold roughly 4.5% of a sample with fewer than 200,000 clones, 85% to 95% of them seen once. This sequence was found in a woman aged 45-60 years with acute or convalescent COVID-19. The sample consisted of peripheral blood.

The CDR3 DNA follows: TGTGCCGTAGGGGACAGCAACCCTGGAAACACCATATATTTT. Translating it yields CAVGDSNPGNTIYF. The chain employs TRBV6-5 and TRBJ1-3; 7 positions agree with TRBD1. The CDR3 spans 14 residues. V lost 11 bases to trimming and J lost 2 bases; unmatched junction nucleotides: 9. Germline CDR1 reads MNHEY; CDR2 reads SVGAGI.